This passage covers 2 T cell receptor beta chains from one sample sequenced in a study of pediatric ulcerative colitis. Produced via immunoSEQ multiplex PCR; TCRdb's table is partial and in-frame only. Here the sample spans about 24,000 clones, 70% to 75% being singletons. Rectal tissue came from one to two pinch biopsies taken at colonoscopy. The material sequenced was gut tissue. These receptor sequences come from a boy aged 5 to 17 with severe ulcerative colitis.

The rearrangement uses TRBV7-2 and TRBJ1-2; D is possibly TRBD1 (5 bases). Trimming pared 1 base from V and 4 bases from J, leaving 10 bases between. The CDR3 sequence is 14 residues long. Germline V gene lookup returns CDR1 SGHTA and CDR2 FQGNSA. The chain's CDR3 is CASSLVQGVYGYTF. CDR3 nucleotide sequence: TGTGCCAGCAGCTTAGTCCAGGGTGTCTATGGCTACACCTTC. Using reference TRBV7-2 and TRBJ1-2 for the parts outside the CDR3, the full variable domain is GAGVSQSPSNKVTEKGKDVELRCDPISGHTALYWYRQSLGQGLEFLIYFQGNSAPDKSGLPSDRFSAERTGGSVSTLTIQRTQQEDSAVYLCASSLVQGVYGYTFGSGTRLTVV.

This clone showed up just a few times. V usage is TRBV2 and J usage is TRBJ2-5, with D tentatively TRBD2 (7 bases). Germline CDR1 reads SNHLY; CDR2 reads FYNNEI. CDR3 length equals 14 residues. The V end lost 4 bases, the J end lost 4 bases, and 13 bases lay between the germline ends. The CDR3 DNA reads as TGTGCCAGCAGTGTAGGGGGGGACGGAGAGACCCAGTACTTC. Its translation: CASSVGGDGETQYF.